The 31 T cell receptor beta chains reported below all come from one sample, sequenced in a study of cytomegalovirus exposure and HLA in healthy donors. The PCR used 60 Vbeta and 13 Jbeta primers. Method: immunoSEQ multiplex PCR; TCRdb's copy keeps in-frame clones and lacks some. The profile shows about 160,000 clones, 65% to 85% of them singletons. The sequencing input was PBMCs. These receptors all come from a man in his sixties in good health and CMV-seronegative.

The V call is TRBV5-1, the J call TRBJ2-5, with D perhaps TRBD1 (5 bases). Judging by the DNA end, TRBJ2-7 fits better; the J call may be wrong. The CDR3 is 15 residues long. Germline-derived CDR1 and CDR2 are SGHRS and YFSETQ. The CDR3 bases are TGCGCCAGCAGCTTGCTGGACACCGTCTCCTACGAGCAGTACTTC. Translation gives CASSLLDTVSYEQYF.

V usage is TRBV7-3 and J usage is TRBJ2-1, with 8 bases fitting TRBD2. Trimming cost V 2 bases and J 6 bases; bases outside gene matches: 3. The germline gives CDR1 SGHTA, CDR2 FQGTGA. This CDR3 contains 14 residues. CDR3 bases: TGTGCCAGCAGCTTAGAGCGGGGGCTCAATGAGCAGTTCTTC. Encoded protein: CASSLERGLNEQFF.

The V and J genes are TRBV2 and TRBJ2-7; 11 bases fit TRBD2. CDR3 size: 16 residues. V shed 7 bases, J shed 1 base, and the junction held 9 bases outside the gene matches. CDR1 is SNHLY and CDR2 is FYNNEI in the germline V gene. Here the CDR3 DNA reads TGTGCCAGCACTGGACTAGCGGGCACATCATCCTACGAGCAGTACTTC. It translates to CASTGLAGTSSYEQYF.

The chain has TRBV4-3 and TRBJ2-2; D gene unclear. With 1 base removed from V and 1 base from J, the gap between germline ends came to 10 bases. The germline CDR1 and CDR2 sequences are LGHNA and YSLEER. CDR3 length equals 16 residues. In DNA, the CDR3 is TGCGCCAGCAGCCAAGGTATCGCGGAGAACACCGGGGAGCTGTTTTTT. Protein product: CASSQGIAENTGELFF.

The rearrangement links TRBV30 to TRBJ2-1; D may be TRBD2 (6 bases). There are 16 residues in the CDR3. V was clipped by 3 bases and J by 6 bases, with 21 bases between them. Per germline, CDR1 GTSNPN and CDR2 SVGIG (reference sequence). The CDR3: CAWRARLVKNGNEQFF. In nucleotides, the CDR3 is TGTGCCTGGAGGGCCCGACTAGTAAAAAATGGCAATGAGCAGTTCTTC.

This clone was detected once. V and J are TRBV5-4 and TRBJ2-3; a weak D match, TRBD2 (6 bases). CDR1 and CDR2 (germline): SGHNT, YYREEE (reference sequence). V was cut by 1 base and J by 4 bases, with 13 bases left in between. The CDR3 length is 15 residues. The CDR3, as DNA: TGTGCCAGCAGCTTGCGGGCGGGGTCTCCAGATACGCAGTATTTT. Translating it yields CASSLRAGSPDTQYF.

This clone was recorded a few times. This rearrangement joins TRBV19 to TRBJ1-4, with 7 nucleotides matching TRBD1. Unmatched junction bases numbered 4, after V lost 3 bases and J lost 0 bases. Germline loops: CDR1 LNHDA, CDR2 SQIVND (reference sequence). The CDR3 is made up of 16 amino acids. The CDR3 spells CASSMRRGATNEKLFF. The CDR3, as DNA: TGTGCCAGTAGTATGCGCAGGGGGGCAACTAATGAAAAACTGTTTTTT.

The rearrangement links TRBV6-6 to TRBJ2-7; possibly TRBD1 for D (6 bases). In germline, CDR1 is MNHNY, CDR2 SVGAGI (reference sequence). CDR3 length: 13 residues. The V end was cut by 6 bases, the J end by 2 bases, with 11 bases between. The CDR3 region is CASSMTGPYEQYF. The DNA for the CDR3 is TGTGCCAGCAGCATGACAGGCCCCTACGAGCAGTACTTC.

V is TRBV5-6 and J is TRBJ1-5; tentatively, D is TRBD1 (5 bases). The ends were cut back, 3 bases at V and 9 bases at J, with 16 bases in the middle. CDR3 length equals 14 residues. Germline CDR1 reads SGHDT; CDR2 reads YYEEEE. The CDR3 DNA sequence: TGTGCCAGCAGCTGGGCAGGGTCGAATGGGCCCCAGCATTTT. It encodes CASSWAGSNGPQHF. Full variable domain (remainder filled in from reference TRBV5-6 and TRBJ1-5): DAGVTQSPTHLIKTRGQQVTLRCSPKSGHDTVSWYQQALGQGPQFIFQYYEEEERQRGNFPDRFSGHQFPNYSSELNVNALLLGDSALYLCASSWAGSNGPQHFGDGTRLSIL.

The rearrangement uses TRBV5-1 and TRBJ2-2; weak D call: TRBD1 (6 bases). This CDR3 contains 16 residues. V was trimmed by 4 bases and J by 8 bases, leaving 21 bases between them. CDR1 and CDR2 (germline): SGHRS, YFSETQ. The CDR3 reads CASSRSGTINMGELFF. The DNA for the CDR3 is TGCGCCAGCAGCCGATCCGGGACAATAAATATGGGGGAGCTGTTTTTT.

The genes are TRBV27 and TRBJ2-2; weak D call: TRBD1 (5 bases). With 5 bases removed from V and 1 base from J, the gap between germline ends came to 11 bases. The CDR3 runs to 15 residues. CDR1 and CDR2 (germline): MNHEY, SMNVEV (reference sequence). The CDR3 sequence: CASSQGAENTGELFF. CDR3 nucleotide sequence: TGTGCCAGCAGTCAAGGGGCAGAGAACACCGGGGAGCTGTTTTTT.

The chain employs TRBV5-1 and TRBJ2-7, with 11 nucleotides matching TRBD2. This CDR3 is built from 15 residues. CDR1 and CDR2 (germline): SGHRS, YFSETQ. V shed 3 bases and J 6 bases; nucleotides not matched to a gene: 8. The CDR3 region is CASSSLLAGVSEQYF. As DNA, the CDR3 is TGCGCCAGCAGCTCTCTACTAGCGGGGGTTAGCGAGCAGTACTTC.

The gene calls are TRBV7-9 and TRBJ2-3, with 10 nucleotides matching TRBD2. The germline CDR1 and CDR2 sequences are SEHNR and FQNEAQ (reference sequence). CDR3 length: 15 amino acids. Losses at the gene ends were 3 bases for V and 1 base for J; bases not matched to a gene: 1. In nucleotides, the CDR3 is TGTGCCAGCAGCTTCCTAGCGGGAGGCACAGATACGCAGTATTTT. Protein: CASSFLAGGTDTQYF.

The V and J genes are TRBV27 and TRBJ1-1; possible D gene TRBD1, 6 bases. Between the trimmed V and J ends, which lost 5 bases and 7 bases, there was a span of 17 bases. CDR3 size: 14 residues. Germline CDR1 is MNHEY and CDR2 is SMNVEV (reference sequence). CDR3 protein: CASSPRGGDFEAFF. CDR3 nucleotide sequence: TGTGCCAGCAGTCCGAGGGGGGGGGATTTTGAAGCTTTCTTT.

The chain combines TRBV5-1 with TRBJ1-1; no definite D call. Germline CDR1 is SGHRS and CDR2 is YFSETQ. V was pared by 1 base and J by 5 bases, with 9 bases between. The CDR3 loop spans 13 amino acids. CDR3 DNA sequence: TGCGCCAGCAGCTTGCAATCCAGAACTGAAGCTTTCTTT. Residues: CASSLQSRTEAFF.

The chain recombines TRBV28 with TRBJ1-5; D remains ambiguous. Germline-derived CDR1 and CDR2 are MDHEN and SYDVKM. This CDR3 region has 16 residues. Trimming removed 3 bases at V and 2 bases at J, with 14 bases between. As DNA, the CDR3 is TGTGCCAGCAGTTTTCTCGGGTTCGCCGGCAATCAGCCCCAGCATTTT. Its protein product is CASSFLGFAGNQPQHF.

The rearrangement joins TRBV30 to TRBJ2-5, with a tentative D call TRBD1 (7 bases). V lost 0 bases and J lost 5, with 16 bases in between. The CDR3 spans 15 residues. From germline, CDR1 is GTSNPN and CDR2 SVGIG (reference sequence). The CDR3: CAWSVQGTAGETQYF. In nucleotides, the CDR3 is TGTGCCTGGAGTGTACAAGGGACAGCGGGCGAGACCCAGTACTTC.

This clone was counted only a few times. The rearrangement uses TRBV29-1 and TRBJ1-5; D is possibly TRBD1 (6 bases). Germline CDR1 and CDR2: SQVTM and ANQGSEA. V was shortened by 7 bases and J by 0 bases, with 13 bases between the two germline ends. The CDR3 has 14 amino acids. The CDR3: CSAYSRGSNQPQHF. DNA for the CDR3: TGCAGCGCCTATAGCAGGGGTAGCAATCAGCCCCAGCATTTT.

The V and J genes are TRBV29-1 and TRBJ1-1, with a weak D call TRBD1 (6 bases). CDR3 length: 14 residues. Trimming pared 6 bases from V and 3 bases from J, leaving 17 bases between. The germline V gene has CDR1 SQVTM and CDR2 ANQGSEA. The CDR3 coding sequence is TGCAGCGTCACTCTGGGGGCTGTGGACACTGAAGCTTTCTTT. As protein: CSVTLGAVDTEAFF.

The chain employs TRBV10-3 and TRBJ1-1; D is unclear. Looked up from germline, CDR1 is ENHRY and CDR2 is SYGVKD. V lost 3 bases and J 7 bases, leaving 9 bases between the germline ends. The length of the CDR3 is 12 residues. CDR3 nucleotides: TGTGCCATCAGTGAAACAGCGGGTGAAGCTTTCTTT. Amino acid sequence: CAISETAGEAFF.

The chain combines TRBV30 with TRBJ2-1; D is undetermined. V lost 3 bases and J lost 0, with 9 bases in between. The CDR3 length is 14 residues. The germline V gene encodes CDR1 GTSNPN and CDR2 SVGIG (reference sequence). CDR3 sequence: CAWSNGNSYNEQFF. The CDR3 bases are TGTGCCTGGAGCAACGGTAACTCCTACAATGAGCAGTTCTTC.

As DNA, the CDR3 is TGTGCCTGGAGTGTACTAGCGGGAGCATCCGAGCAGTTCTTC. It is translated as CAWSVLAGASEQFF. The chain carries TRBV30 and TRBJ2-1, with 11 bases lining up with TRBD2. Losses at the gene ends were 0 bases for V and 10 bases for J; bases not matched to a gene: 5. The CDR3 runs to 14 residues. Germline loops: CDR1 GTSNPN, CDR2 SVGIG (reference sequence). Together with reference TRBV30 and TRBJ2-1, the CDR3 gives the full variable domain: SQTIHQWPATLVQPVGSPLSLECTVEGTSNPNLYWYRQAAGRGLQLLFYSVGIGQISSEVPQNLSASRPQDRQFILSSKKLLLSDSGFYLCAWSVLAGASEQFFGPGTRLTVL.

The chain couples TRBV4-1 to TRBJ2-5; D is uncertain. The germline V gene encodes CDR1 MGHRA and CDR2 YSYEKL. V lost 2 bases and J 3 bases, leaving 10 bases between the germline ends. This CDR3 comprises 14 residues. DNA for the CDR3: TGCGCCAGCAGCCAACGCCCGGCGGAAGAGACCCAGTACTTC. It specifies CASSQRPAEETQYF.

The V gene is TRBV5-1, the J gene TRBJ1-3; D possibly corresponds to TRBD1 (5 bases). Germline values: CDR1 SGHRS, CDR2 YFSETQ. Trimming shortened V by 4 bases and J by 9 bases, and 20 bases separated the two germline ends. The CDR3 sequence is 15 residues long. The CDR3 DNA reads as TGCGCCAGCAGCGCCCAGGGACCGCCGGAGGGCACCATATATTTT. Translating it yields CASSAQGPPEGTIYF.

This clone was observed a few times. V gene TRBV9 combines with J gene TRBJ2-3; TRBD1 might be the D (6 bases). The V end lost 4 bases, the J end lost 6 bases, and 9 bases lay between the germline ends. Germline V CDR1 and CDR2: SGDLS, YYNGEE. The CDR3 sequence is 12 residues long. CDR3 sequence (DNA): TGTGCCAGCAGCCCCCAGGGGGATACGCAGTATTTT. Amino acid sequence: CASSPQGDTQYF.

The CDR3 region has the DNA TGTGCCAGCATTAGAGGGGGCAGTAATCACGAGCAGTACTTC. This translates into CASIRGGSNHEQYF. The genes are TRBV7-6 and TRBJ2-5; 7 bases map to TRBD1. The J call could be wrong; TRBJ2-7 is a better fit for the DNA end. The CDR3 spans 14 residues. Germline CDR1 reads SGHVS; CDR2 reads FNYEAQ.

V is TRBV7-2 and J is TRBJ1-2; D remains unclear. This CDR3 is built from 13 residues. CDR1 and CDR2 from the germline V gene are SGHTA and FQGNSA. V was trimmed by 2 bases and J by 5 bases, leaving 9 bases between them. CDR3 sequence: CASSLTEAYGYTF. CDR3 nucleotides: TGTGCCAGCAGCTTAACAGAAGCTTATGGCTACACCTTC.

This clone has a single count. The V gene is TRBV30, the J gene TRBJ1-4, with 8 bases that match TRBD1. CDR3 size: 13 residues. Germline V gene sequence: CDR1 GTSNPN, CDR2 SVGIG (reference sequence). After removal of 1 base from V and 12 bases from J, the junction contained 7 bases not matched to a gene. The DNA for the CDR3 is TGTGCCTGGAGTGGGCAGGGGGCCGGGGAACTGTTTTTT. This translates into CAWSGQGAGELFF.

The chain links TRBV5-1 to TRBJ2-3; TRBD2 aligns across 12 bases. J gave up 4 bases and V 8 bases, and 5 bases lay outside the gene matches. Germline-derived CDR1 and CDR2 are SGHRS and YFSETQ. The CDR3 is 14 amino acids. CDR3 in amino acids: CASSSGGESDTQYF. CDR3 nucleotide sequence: TGCGCCAGTTCTAGCGGGGGGGAGTCAGATACGCAGTATTTT.

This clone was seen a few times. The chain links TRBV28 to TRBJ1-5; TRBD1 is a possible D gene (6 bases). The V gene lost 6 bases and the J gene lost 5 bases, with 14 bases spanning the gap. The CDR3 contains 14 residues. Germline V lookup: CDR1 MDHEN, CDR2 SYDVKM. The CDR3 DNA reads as TGTGCCAGCAGGACTCACAGGGCGGATCAGCCCCAGCATTTT. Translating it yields CASRTHRADQPQHF.

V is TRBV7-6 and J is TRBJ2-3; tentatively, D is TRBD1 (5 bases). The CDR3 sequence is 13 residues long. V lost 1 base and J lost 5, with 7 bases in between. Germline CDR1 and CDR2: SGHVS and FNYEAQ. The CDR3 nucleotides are TGTGCCAGCAGCTTAGTTAGGGGAGATACGCAGTATTTT. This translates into CASSLVRGDTQYF.